This T cell receptor beta chain was recorded in a study of graft-versus-host responses after intestinal transplantation. Study findings and constraints: Analysis identified GvH clones in recipient marrow, with some appearing first in ileum or blood.

Plated together were some 200,000 CFSE-labeled responder cells and some 200,000 irradiated, violet-dye-labeled stimulator cells. Responder CD3+CD4+ and CD3+CD8+ cells that were proliferating and CFSE-low were sorted after the reaction. The data were produced by immunoSEQ multiplex PCR, yet TCRdb's version contains in-frame clones alone and is incomplete. This table holds 2,300 or so clones, roughly 28% found once. Germline V CDR1 and CDR2: SQVTM, ANQGSEA. This CDR3 has 14 residues. V was cut by 8 bases and J by 4 bases, with 15 bases left in between. The specimen comprised alloreactive CD4+ T cells from a mixed lymphocyte reaction culture, sampled before transplantation. Described subset: CFSE-low proliferating T cells sorted from roughly 6-day pre-transplant mixed lymphocyte reaction (GvH or HvG direction). The receptor's source is a human patient who was an organ donor for intestinal transplantation. This chain joins TRBV29-1 and TRBJ1-6; tentative D call: TRBD1 (5 bases). Written as DNA, the CDR3 is TGCAGCTACCGGGGGGTTGATTATAATTCACCCCTCCACTTT. It encodes CSYRGVDYNSPLHF.